The 31 T cell receptor delta chains below were found in one sample sequenced in a study of gamma-delta chains in newborns, infants, children. TCRdb re-called the reads with CATT. This repertoire shows approximately 2,000 delta-chain clones, roughly 1.5% found once; its top ten account for approximately 35%. Source material: blood. All receptors derive from a child who was a newborn, infant or young child, either healthy, febrile or measles-vaccinated (not recorded which).

As to this clone: A read error is possible here, since a much larger clone lies one base away. The same CDR3 also results from other DNA sequences found in this sample. The chain employs TRDV1 and TRDJ1; 9 positions agree with TRDD3. The CDR3 spans 25 residues. Per the germline V gene, CDR1 is TSWWSYY and CDR2 is QGS. The CDR3 here is CALSPRGKSPGGTGGPQGRTDKLIF. CDR3 nucleotide sequence: TGTGCCCTTTCACCTCGTGGTAAATCGCCCGGAGGGACTGGGGGACCACAGGGTAGGACCGATAAACTCATCTTT.

About this clone: The protein given by TCRdb reflects a much larger clone and differs at residue 4 from this DNA's translation, likely from a read error; the protein shown is the DNA's translation. The chain links TRDV2 to TRDJ1; 7 nucleotides agree with TRDD3. CDR3 length: 16 amino acids. Germline CDR1 is GEAIGNYY and CDR2 is EKD. This CDR3 reads CACGTRLGGYTDKLIF. The CDR3 nucleotides read TGTGCCTGTGGCACCCGGCTGGGGGGTTACACCGATAAACTCATCTTT.

Details on this clone: TCRdb assigns this DNA the protein of a much larger clone, which departs from its translation at residue 14; this likely reflects a read error, and the protein shown comes from translating the DNA. The rearrangement links TRDV1 to TRDJ1; D is perhaps TRDD2 (5 bases). The CDR3 covers 22 residues. V was trimmed by 5 bases and J by 0 bases, leaving 34 bases between them. Per the germline V gene, CDR1 is TSWWSYY and CDR2 is QGS. This chain's CDR3 is CALGPSPRPTWKLMPYTDKLIF. The CDR3 coding sequence is TGTGCTCTTGGGCCCTCCCCTAGGCCTACGTGGAAACTGATGCCGTACACCGATAAACTCATCTTT.

By its share, this clone is medium-sized. Other DNA sequences from this sample encode an identical CDR3 as well. The chain employs TRDV3 and TRDJ1; 10 bases map to TRDD3. Germline CDR1 TVYSNPD, CDR2 GDNSRS (reference sequence). With 4 bases clipped from V and 1 base from J, the junction kept 21 bases outside the gene matches. The CDR3 runs to 19 residues. The CDR3 reads CACPSHAILGDQFTDKLIF. In DNA, the CDR3 is TGTGCCTGTCCTTCGCACGCAATACTGGGGGATCAGTTCACCGATAAACTCATCTTT.

A word on this clone: This clone may be a read error of a much larger clone one base away. The chain combines TRDV1 with TRDJ1, with a possible D match to TRDD3 (6 bases). The CDR3 is 23 residues long. Per the germline V gene, CDR1 is TSWWSYY and CDR2 is QGS. DNA for the CDR3: TGTGCTTTTGGGGAACTTAGGAGTTTCGTTCTCACCTTTCGATACGCGCTCACCGATAAACTCATCTTT. Residues: CAFGELRSFVLTFRYALTDKLIF.

A word on this clone: The protein TCRdb gives is from a much larger clone and does not agree with this DNA's translation at residue 16, likely a read error; the protein shown here comes from the DNA. The V gene corresponds to TRDV1; no J gene was called; the table's D call TRDD3 went unverified against the DNA. Germline V lookup: CDR1 TSWWSYY, CDR2 QGS. CDR3 length equals 18 residues. CDR3 coding DNA: TGTGCTCTTGGGGAACCAGGGGGATACGCGATCCTGACCGATAAACCCATCTTT. Residues: CALGEPGGYAILTDKPIF.

On this clone: TCRdb shows a much larger clone's protein in place of this DNA's translation, and the two differ at residue 3, likely through a read error; the protein shown is translated from the DNA. The chain has TRDV3 and TRDJ1; 10 positions match TRDD3. Unmatched junction bases numbered 17, after V lost 4 bases and J lost 3 bases. Germline lookup yields CDR1 TVYSNPD and CDR2 GDNSRS (reference sequence). CDR3 length: 17 residues. CDR3 loop: CAYVPFEGGYEADKLIF. CDR3 DNA sequence: TGTGCCTACGTCCCTTTCGAAGGGGGATACGAGGCCGATAAACTCATCTTT.

In this sample, this clone turned up a few times. The chain employs TRDV3 and TRDJ1; TRDD3 agrees at 9 bases. CDR1 and CDR2 from the germline V gene are TVYSNPD and GDNSRS (reference sequence). Trimming took 2 bases from V and 0 from J; bases not matched to a gene: 25. The CDR3 has 21 amino acids. Here the CDR3 DNA reads TGTGCCTTTTGCCGAGTCCGGACCCCTCATACTGGGGGACCATACACCGATAAACTCATCTTT. Its protein is CAFCRVRTPHTGGPYTDKLIF.

By frequency in the sample, this clone is medium-sized. In the same sample, other DNA sequences code for this CDR3. The chain joins TRDV1 to TRDJ1; 7 nucleotides agree with TRDD3. V shed 2 bases, J shed 0 bases, and the junction held 18 bases outside the gene matches. Per germline, CDR1 TSWWSYY and CDR2 QGS. The CDR3 is 20 residues long. CDR3 nucleotide sequence: TGTGCTCTTGGGGAAGGTCGTCCTAGGCCTGGGGGGTTGTACACCGATAAACTCATCTTT. Encoded protein: CALGEGRPRPGGLYTDKLIF.

This clone has only a few counts. The TCRdb protein comes from a much larger clone and disagrees with this DNA's translation at residue 9, likely due to a read error; the protein given here is derived from the DNA. This chain connects TRDV2 to TRDJ1; D gene unclear. Trimming took off 4 bases at V and 3 bases at J, with 17 bases between the two ends. Germline CDR1 is GEAIGNYY and CDR2 is EKD. This CDR3 spans 15 amino acids. The CDR3 region has the DNA TGTGCCTGTGAATACCGACGAAAGTGTCCCGATAAACTCATCTTT. This gives the protein CACEYRRKCPDKLIF.

Concerning this clone itself: This sequence may be a read error, since a much larger clone differs from it by one base. The rearrangement uses TRDV1 and TRDJ1; 8 positions agree with TRDD3. This CDR3 has 19 amino acids. The V gene's germline CDR1 is TSWWSYY and CDR2 QGS. The CDR3 reads CALGDRISSPWGSTDKPIF. CDR3 nucleotides: TGTGCTCTTGGGGACAGAATTTCTTCCCCCTGGGGGAGTACCGATAAACCCATCTTT.

Comment on this clone: The translation of this DNA and the TCRdb protein of a much larger clone differ at residue 5, probably owing to a read error; the protein shown here is translated from the DNA. The chain links TRDV2 to TRDJ1; 7 bases agree with TRDD3. The CDR3 sequence is 16 residues long. V lost 3 bases to trimming and J lost 0 bases; unmatched junction nucleotides: 9. Germline lookup yields CDR1 GEAIGNYY and CDR2 EKD. Here the CDR3 reads CACDARLGGYTDKLIF. The CDR3 DNA follows: TGTGCCTGTGACGCCCGGCTGGGGGGTTACACCGATAAACTCATCTTT.

This clone was seen a few times. A clone one base away is much larger, so this may be a read error. The CDR3 DNA reads TGTGCTGTTGGGAACTGCAGGCGACCACTGGCCTACTCCCTGGAAGTGGGGATACGCTCCTCGTACACCGATAAACTCATCTTT. This translates into CAVGNCRRPLAYSLEVGIRSSYTDKLIF. The chain links TRDV1 to TRDJ1; TRDD3 aligns across 9 bases. The CDR3 sequence is 28 residues long. In germline, CDR1 is TSWWSYY, CDR2 QGS.

This clone came up a few times. The TCRdb protein comes from a much larger clone and disagrees with this DNA's translation at residue 7, likely due to a read error; the protein given here is derived from the DNA. The chain uses TRDV1 and TRDJ1, with 8 bases lining up with TRDD3. CDR1 and CDR2 from the germline V gene are TSWWSYY and QGS. This CDR3 is built from 17 residues. Losses at the gene ends were 2 bases for V and 3 bases for J; bases not matched to a gene: 11. CDR3 sequence (DNA): TGTGCTCTTGGGGAAATCCTCGTTTGGGGGATTCCCGATAAACTCATCTTT. Encoded protein: CALGEILVWGIPDKLIF.

A note on this clone: This likely stems from a read error, as it lies one base from a far larger clone. Other DNA sequences within the sample encode an identical CDR3. This chain joins TRDV2 and TRDJ1; D unclear. V shed 4 bases and J shed 3 bases, with 17 bases lying between them. This CDR3 contains 15 residues. Germline CDR1 reads GEAIGNYY; CDR2 reads EKD. The CDR3 reads CACEYRRKGPDKLIF. The CDR3 DNA is TGTGCCTGTGAATACAGACGAAAGGGTCCCGATAAACTCATCTTT.

Comment on this clone: A read error may be the cause here, since a much bigger clone is one base away. V and J are TRDV1 and TRDJ1; 8 nucleotides line up with TRDD3. Germline assignment: CDR1 TSWWSYY and CDR2 QGS. The CDR3 has 25 residues. The CDR3 spells CALGEPRGALPLYRGGLKYTDKLTF. The CDR3 DNA follows: TGTGCTCTTGGGGAACCGCGAGGGGCCCTTCCCCTCTACCGTGGGGGATTGAAGTACACCGATAAACTCACCTTT.

In this sample, this clone is hyperexpanded (1% or more). Different DNA sequences within this sample yield the same CDR3. The chain carries TRDV1 and TRDJ1; 10 nucleotides line up with TRDD3. Germline V gives CDR1 TSWWSYY, CDR2 QGS. V lost 2 bases, J lost 1 base, and 19 bases stayed unmatched. The CDR3 runs to 21 residues. CDR3 protein: CALGEVPFYWGISRSTDKLIF. In DNA, the CDR3 is TGTGCTCTTGGGGAAGTCCCTTTTTACTGGGGGATTTCGCGATCCACCGATAAACTCATCTTT.

To note about this clone: The amino acid sequence in TCRdb belongs to a much larger clone and departs from this DNA's translation at residue 13, likely a sequencing read error; the sequence shown is translated from the DNA. The V call is TRDV2, the J call TRDJ1; 9 nucleotides match TRDD3. The CDR3 has 16 residues. In germline, CDR1 is GEAIGNYY, CDR2 EKD. CDR3 in amino acids: CACDQSTGGHTDELIF. The CDR3 region has the DNA TGTGCCTGTGACCAGAGTACTGGGGGACACACCGATGAACTCATCTTT.

This clone is medium-sized (0.01 to 0.1%) in the sample. J is TRDJ1 and V is TRDV3; 13 bases are shared with TRDD3. Germline assignment: CDR1 TVYSNPD and CDR2 GDNSRS (reference sequence). V lost 0 bases and J lost 0; bases outside the gene matches: 10. This CDR3 has 18 amino acids. CDR3 in amino acids: CAFSPPTGGYGYTDKLIF. The CDR3 DNA reads as TGTGCCTTTAGTCCACCGACTGGGGGATACGGGTACACCGATAAACTCATCTTT.

This clone turned up a few times. This likely reflects a read error, since a far larger clone is one base away. The same CDR3 is also encoded by other DNA sequences in this sample. V usage is TRDV2 and J usage is TRDJ1; 9 nucleotides agree with TRDD3. This CDR3 is 16 amino acids long. Germline V gene lookup returns CDR1 GEAIGNYY and CDR2 EKD. CDR3 loop: CAIIAGIRDGADKLIF. CDR3 nucleotides: TGTGCCATCATAGCGGGGATACGCGATGGAGCCGATAAGCTCATCTTT.

This clone was counted a few times. A read error is likely here: a far larger clone is one base away. The sample has other DNA sequences that encode this CDR3 too. This chain links TRDV3 with TRDJ1; 13 bases are a match to TRDD3. Germline V CDR1 and CDR2: TVYSNPD, GDNSRS (reference sequence). J gave up 2 bases and V 3 bases, and 9 bases lay outside the gene matches. The CDR3 runs to 16 residues. DNA of the CDR3: TGTGCCTTGCCCAACTGGGGGATACGAGGGACCGATAAACTCATCTTT. This gives the protein CALPNWGIRGTDKLIF.

This clone was recorded a few times. A read error likely explains why the TCRdb protein, taken from a much larger clone, differs from this DNA's translation at residue 15; the protein shown is translated from the DNA. The V gene is TRDV3, the J gene TRDJ1, with 12 bases that match TRDD3. The CDR3 has 19 residues. Germline assignment: CDR1 TVYSNPD and CDR2 GDNSRS (reference sequence). The CDR3 protein is CAWGSPPQLGDTVTGKLIF. DNA of the CDR3: TGTGCCTGGGGGTCCCCTCCCCAACTGGGGGATACCGTGACCGGTAAACTCATCTTT.

This clone was recorded a few times. TCRdb pairs this DNA with a much larger clone's protein that differs at residue 13, likely a read error; the protein shown was translated from the DNA. The J gene is TRDJ1, the V gene TRDV2, with 12 bases identical to TRDD3. The germline V gene has CDR1 GEAIGNYY and CDR2 EKD. CDR3 length: 16 residues. CDR3 sequence (DNA): TGTGCCTGTGACTCGTTCCACTGGGGGATACCCGATAGACTCATCTTT. This codes for CACDSFHWGIPDRLIF.

About this clone itself: A much more abundant neighbour one base away suggests this may be a read error. Other DNA sequences in this sample translate to the same CDR3. The chain couples TRDV1 to TRDJ1; TRDD3 matches 11 bases. Germline V gene lookup returns CDR1 TSWWSYY and CDR2 QGS. Trimming cost V 0 bases and J 0 bases; bases outside gene matches: 39. The CDR3 is 29 amino acids. The CDR3 region is CALGELEGPSLRHPRQVLGDIPYTDKLIF. CDR3 in DNA: TGTGCTCTTGGGGAACTGGAAGGCCCTTCTCTACGCCACCCCCGCCAAGTACTGGGGGATATCCCGTACACCGATAAACTCATCTTT.

This clone was counted a few times. TCRdb assigns this DNA the protein of a much larger clone, which departs from its translation at residue 8; this likely reflects a read error, and the protein shown comes from translating the DNA. This sequence joins TRDV1 and TRDJ1; 10 bases match TRDD3. Germline CDR1 reads TSWWSYY; CDR2 reads QGS. This CDR3 contains 19 residues. The J segment lost 1 base and the V segment lost 0 bases, leaving 11 bases of the junction unmatched. The CDR3 nucleotides are TGTGCTCTTGGGGAACTAGATATGGGGGATACCCCATTCACCGATAAACTCATCTTT. This gives the protein CALGELDMGDTPFTDKLIF.

As for this clone: TCRdb lists the protein of a much larger clone for this DNA, which differs at residue 10, so this is likely a read error; the protein given here is translated from the DNA itself. The sample carries other DNA sequences with the same CDR3. J is TRDJ2 and V is TRDV1; 9 nucleotides agree with TRDD3. The CDR3 runs 20 residues. Germline trimming cut 1 base from V and 6 bases from J; bases unmatched to any gene: 18. Germline CDR1 and CDR2: TSWWSYY and QGS. CDR3 in amino acids: CALGEHRTACWGIAPAQLFF. DNA of the CDR3: TGTGCTCTTGGGGAACACAGGACGGCATGCTGGGGGATTGCGCCAGCACAACTCTTCTTT.

Points on this clone: This sequence is one base from a far larger clone and is likely a read error. This chain joins TRDV1 and TRDJ1; 7 positions match TRDD3. This CDR3 is built from 23 residues. J lost 0 bases, V lost 3 bases, and 28 bases had no gene match. Germline values: CDR1 TSWWSYY, CDR2 QGS. The CDR3 sequence is CALGDLDYPEWITRDTDTDKLIF. The DNA for the CDR3 is TGTGCTCTTGGGGATCTCGACTATCCTGAATGGATAACTCGGGATACAGACACCGATAAACTCATCTTT.

Comment on this clone: This may come from a read error, since a much larger clone is one base off. The V gene is TRDV1, the J gene TRDJ1, with 13 bases identical to TRDD3. Germline CDR1 and CDR2: TSWWSYY and QGS. The CDR3 covers 24 residues. V trimming: 0 bases; J trimming: 8 bases; junction bases outside the gene matches: 30. The CDR3 loop is CALGELGRFPARSLRTGGYVKLIF. CDR3 DNA sequence: TGTGCTCTTGGGGAACTAGGTAGGTTCCCGGCGCGTTCGCTACGGACTGGGGGATACGTCAAACTCATCTTT.

Within the sample, this clone is medium-sized. Different DNA sequences within this sample yield the same CDR3. V gene TRDV1 combines with J gene TRDJ2; 11 positions match TRDD3. The CDR3 is made up of 24 amino acids. Germline values: CDR1 TSWWSYY, CDR2 QGS. Losses at the gene ends were 1 base for V and 2 bases for J; bases not matched to a gene: 24. CDR3 sequence reads: CALGEHNVGFPVLGDNPLTAQLFF. The CDR3, as DNA: TGTGCTCTTGGGGAACATAATGTGGGGTTCCCCGTACTGGGGGATAATCCCTTGACAGCACAACTCTTCTTT.

In the case of this clone: This may arise from a read error, as a much more abundant clone is one base away. The V and J genes are TRDV1 and TRDJ2, with 10 bases identical to TRDD3. V trimming: 2 bases; J trimming: 5 bases; junction bases outside the gene matches: 32. CDR1 and CDR2 (germline): TSWWSYY, QGS. The CDR3 is 25 residues long. DNA for the CDR3: TGTGCTCTTGGGGAAGGTGCAGCTTCCTACGTTTACTGGGGGATCCTAGAACACCAAACAGCACAACTCTTCTTT. It codes for CALGEGAASYVYWGILEHQTAQLFF.

About this clone itself: Given a much more abundant clone one base away, this may be a read error. This specimen includes other DNA sequences encoding the same CDR3. The V and J genes are TRDV1 and TRDJ1; TRDD2 matches at 8 bases. This CDR3 is built from 22 residues. The V gene's germline CDR1 is TSWWSYY and CDR2 QGS. V lost 1 base, J lost 0 bases, and 22 bases stayed unmatched. The CDR3 sequence: CALGEPGFLQLGGGPYTDKLIF. CDR3 coding DNA: TGTGCTCTTGGGGAACCCGGCTTCCTACAGTTGGGTGGGGGGCCGTACACCGATAAACTCATCTTT.